This T cell receptor beta chain derives from a study of OX40 agonist ivuxolimab in advanced cancers. About the research overall: Partial responses were achieved by three patients: one hepatocellular carcinoma, two cutaneous melanoma. Notes on the study in general: Relative to CD4+ cells, CD8+ T cells on average had more expanded clones.

No patient had autoimmune disease or received systemic immunosuppression. This clone was observed a single time. Its target is unknown. The assay was immunoSEQ multiplex PCR, and TCRdb's table has in-frame clones only and misses some. Among around 34,000 clones, roughly nine tenths were seen once, and the ten largest hold about 35%. The CDR3 length is 13 residues. V gave up 4 bases and J gave up 0 bases, with 6 bases separating them. Germline assignment: CDR1 SEHNR and CDR2 FQNEAQ (reference sequence). Sequenced material: CD4+ or CD8+ T cells sorted from blood, taken in a trial of the OX40 agonist ivuxolimab. The receptor comes from an adult with an advanced solid tumor such as melanoma, head and neck, liver or kidney cancer. The chain uses TRBV7-9 and TRBJ2-5; D ambiguous. Here the CDR3 reads CASSSLNQETQYF. CDR3 nucleotides: TGTGCCAGCAGCTCTCTCAACCAAGAGACCCAGTACTTC.